This entry describes one T cell receptor beta chain. Its antigen is not identified. Germline CDR1 reads SGHVS; CDR2 reads FQNEAQ. The CDR3 spans 17 residues. V lost 5 bases to trimming and J lost 0 bases, with 14 bases between them. Using immunoSEQ multiplex PCR, the repertoire was profiled, and TCRdb retains in-frame clones only, with some absent. Of approximately 77,000 clones listed, more than 85% are singletons. This specimen comes from a study of brain T cells in children with intractable seizures. The study, taken as a whole, reports: Pre- and post-surgery blood differed in depth, so pre-surgery absences may be undersampling.

Sequencing was limited to surgery cases with top T cell transcript signatures in brain tissue. Before surgery, patients took at least one anti-epileptic drug. The chain recombines TRBV7-8 with TRBJ1-6; D gene ambiguous. The sequencing used peripheral blood, collected at surgery. This sequence originates from a boy younger than two with tuberous sclerosis and intractable seizures. The CDR3 sequence is CASSRNRKSSYNSPLHF. As DNA, the CDR3 is TGTGCCAGCAGCCGAAACCGGAAAAGCTCCTATAATTCACCCCTCCACTTT.